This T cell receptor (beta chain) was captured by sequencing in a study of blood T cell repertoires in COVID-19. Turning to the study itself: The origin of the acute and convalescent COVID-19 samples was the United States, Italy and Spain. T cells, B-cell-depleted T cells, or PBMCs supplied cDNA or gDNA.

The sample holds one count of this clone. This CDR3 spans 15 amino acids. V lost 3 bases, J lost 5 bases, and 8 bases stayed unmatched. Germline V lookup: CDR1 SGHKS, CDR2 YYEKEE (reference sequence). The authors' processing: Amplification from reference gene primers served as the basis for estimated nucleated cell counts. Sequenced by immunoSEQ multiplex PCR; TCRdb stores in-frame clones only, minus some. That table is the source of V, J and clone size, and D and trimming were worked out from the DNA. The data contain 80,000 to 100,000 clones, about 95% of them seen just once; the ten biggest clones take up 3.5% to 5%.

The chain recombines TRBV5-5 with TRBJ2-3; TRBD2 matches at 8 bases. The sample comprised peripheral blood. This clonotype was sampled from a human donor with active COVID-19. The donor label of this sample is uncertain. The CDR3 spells CASSSRGGSGDTQYF. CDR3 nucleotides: TGTGCCAGCAGCTCCCGGGGGGGCTCCGGAGATACGCAGTATTTT.